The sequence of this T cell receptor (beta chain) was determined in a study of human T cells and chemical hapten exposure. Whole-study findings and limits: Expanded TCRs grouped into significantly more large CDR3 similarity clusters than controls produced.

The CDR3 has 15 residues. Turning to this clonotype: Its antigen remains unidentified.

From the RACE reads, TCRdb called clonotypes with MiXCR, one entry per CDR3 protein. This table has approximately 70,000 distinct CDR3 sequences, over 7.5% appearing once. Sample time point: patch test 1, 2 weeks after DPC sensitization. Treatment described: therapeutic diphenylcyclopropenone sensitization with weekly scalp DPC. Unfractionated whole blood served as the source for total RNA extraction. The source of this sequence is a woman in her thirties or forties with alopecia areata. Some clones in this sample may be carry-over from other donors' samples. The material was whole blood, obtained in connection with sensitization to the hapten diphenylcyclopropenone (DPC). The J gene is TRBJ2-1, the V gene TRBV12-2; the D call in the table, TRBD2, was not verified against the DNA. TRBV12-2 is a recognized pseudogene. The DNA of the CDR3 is TGTGCAAGTCGCGCTAGGGGGGCTAGCGGAAATGAGCAGTTCTTC. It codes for CASRARGASGNEQFF.